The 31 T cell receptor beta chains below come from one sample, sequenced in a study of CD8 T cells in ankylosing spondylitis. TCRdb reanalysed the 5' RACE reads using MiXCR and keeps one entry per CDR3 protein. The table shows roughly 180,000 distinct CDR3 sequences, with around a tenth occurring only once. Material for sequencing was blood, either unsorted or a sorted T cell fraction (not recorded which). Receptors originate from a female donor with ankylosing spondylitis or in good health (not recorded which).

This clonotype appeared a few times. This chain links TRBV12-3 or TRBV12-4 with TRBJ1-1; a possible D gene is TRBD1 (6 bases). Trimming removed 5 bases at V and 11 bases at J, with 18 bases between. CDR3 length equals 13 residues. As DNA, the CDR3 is TGTGCCAGCAGTCCGGACGGGACATTTGAGGCTTTCTTT. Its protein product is CASSPDGTFEAFF.

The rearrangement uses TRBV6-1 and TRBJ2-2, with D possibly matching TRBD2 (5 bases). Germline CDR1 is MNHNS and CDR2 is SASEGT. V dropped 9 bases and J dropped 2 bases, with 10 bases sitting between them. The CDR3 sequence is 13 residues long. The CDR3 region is CASRGHNTGELFF. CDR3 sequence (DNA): TGTGCCAGTCGGGGTCATAACACCGGGGAGCTGTTTTTT.

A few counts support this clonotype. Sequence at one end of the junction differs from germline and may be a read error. The DNA for the CDR3 is TGTGCTAGCAGCCCTGTAGTCGGTCCAGCCGGGGAGCTGTTTTTT. Translation: CASSPVVGPAGELFF. V usage is TRBV7-7 and J usage is TRBJ2-2; D is unresolved. CDR1 SSHAT and CDR2 FNYEAQ come from the germline V gene (reference sequence). This CDR3 has 15 residues.

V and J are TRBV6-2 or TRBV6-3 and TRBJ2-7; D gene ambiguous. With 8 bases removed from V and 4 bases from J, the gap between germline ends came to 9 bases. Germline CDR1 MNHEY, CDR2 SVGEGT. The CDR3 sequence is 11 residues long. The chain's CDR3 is CASAYSYEQYF. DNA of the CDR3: TGTGCCAGCGCGTACTCGTACGAGCAGTACTTC.

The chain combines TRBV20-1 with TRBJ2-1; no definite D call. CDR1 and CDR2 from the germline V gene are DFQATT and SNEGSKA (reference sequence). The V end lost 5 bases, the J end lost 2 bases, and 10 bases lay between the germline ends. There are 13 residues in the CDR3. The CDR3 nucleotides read TGCAGTGCTCCCCGGGCCCCCTACAATGAGCAGTTCTTC. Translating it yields CSAPRAPYNEQFF.

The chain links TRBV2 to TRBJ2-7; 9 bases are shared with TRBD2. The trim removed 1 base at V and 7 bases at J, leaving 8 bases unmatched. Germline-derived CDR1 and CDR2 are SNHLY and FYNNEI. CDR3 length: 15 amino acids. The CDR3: CASSEEAGGPFEQYF. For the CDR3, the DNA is TGTGCCAGCAGTGAAGAGGCGGGAGGGCCGTTTGAGCAGTACTTC. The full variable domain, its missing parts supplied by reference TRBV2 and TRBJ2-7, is EPEVTQTPSHQVTQMGQEVILRCVPISNHLYFYWYRQILGQKVEFLVSFYNNEISEKSEIFDDQFSVERPDGSNFTLKIRSTKLEDSAMYFCASSEEAGGPFEQYFGPGTRLTVT.

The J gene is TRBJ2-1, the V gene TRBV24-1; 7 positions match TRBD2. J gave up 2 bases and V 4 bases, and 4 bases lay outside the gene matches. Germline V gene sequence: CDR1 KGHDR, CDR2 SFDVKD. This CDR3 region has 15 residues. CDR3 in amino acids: CATSDRTRTYNEQFF. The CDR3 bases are TGTGCCACCAGTGACCGGACTAGGACCTACAATGAGCAGTTCTTC.

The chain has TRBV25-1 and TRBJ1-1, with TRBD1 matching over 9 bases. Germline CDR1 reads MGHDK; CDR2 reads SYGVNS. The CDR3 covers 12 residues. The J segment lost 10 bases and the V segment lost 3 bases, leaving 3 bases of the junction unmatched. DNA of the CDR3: TGTGCCAGCAGTGAGGGGGGACAGGGAGCTTTCTTT. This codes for CASSEGGQGAFF.

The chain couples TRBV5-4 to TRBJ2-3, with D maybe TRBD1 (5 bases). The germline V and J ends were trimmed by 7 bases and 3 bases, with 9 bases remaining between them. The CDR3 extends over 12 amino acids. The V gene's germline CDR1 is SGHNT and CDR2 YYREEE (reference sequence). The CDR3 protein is CASYQGTDTQYF. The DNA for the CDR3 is TGTGCCAGCTACCAGGGTACAGATACGCAGTATTTT.

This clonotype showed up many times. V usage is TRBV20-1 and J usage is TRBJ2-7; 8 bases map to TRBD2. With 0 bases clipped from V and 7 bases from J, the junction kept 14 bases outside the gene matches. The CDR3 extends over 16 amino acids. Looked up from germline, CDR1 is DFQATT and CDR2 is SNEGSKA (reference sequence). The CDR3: CSARDVSGSPGGEQYF. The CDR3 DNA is TGCAGTGCTAGAGATGTGAGCGGGAGCCCCGGGGGAGAGCAGTACTTC.

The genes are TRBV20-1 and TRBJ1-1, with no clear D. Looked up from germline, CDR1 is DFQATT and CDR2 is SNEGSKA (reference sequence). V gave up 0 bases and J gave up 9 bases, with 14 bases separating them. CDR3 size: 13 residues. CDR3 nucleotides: TGCAGTGCTAGAGATCGGCAGTCTTACCAAGCTTTCTTT. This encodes CSARDRQSYQAFF.

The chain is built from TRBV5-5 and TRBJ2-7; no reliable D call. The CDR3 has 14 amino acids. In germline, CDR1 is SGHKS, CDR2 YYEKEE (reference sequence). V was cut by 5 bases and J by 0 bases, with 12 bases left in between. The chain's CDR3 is CASSSDSYSYEQYF. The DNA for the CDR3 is TGTGCCAGCAGTTCCGACTCTTACTCCTACGAGCAGTACTTC.

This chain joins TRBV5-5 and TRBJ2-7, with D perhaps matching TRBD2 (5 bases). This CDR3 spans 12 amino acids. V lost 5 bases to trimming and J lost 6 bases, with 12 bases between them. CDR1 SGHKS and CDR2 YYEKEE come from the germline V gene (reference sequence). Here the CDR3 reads CASSYGLSEQYF. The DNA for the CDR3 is TGTGCCAGCAGTTACGGACTCTCCGAGCAGTACTTC.

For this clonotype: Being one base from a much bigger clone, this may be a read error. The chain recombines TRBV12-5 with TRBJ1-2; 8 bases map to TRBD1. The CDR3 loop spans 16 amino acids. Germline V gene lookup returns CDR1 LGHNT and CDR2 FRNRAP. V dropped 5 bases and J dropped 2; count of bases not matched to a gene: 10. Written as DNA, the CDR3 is TGTGCTAGTGGTATCCAAGCCCGGACAGGGAACTATGGCTACACCTTC. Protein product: CASGIQARTGNYGYTF. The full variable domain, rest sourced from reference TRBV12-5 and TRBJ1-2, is DARVTQTPRHKVTEMGQEVTMRCQPILGHNTVFWYRQTMMQGLELLAYFRNRAPLDDSGMPKDRFSAEMPDATLATLKIQPSEPRDSAVYFCASGIQARTGNYGYTFGSGTRLTVV.

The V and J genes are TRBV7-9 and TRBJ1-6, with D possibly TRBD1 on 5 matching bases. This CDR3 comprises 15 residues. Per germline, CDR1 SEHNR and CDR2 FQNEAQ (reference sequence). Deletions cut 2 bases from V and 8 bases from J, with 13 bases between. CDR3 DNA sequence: TGTGCCAGCAGCTTATCGGGTGGGGCGGATTCACCCCTCCACTTT. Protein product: CASSLSGGADSPLHF.

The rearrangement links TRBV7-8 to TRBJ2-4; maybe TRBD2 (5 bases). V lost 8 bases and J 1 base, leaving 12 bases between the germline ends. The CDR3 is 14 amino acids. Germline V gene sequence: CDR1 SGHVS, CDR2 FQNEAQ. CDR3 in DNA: TGTGCCAGCGGTTCCCGCGGGGCCAAAAACATTCAGTACTTC. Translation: CASGSRGAKNIQYF.

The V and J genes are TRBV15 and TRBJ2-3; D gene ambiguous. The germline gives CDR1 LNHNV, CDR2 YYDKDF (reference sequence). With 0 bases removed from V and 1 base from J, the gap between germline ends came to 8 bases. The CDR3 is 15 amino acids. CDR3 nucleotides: TGTGCCACCAGCAGAGATAATTCGCGCACAGATACGCAGTATTTT. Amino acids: CATSRDNSRTDTQYF.

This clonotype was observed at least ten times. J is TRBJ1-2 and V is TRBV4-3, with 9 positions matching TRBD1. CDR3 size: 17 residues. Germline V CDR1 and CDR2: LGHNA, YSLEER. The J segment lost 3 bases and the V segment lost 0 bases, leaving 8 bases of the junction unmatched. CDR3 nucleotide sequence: TGCGCCAGCAGCCAAGATATTACAGGGGGCGAGGACTATGGCTACACCTTC. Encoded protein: CASSQDITGGEDYGYTF.

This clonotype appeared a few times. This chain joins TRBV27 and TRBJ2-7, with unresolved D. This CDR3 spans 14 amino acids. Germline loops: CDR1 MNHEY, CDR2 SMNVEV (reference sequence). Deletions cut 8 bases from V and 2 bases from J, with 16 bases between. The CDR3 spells CASGRPFDTYEQYF. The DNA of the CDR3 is TGTGCCAGCGGACGCCCGTTTGATACCTACGAGCAGTACTTC.

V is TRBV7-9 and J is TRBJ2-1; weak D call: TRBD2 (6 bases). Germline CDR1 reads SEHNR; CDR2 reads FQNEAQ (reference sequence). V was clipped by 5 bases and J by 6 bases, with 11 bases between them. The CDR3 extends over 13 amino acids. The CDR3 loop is CASSIGLSNEQFF. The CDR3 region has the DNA TGTGCCAGCAGCATCGGACTAAGCAATGAGCAGTTCTTC. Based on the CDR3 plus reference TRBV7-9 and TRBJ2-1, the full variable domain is DTGVSQNPRHKITKRGQNVTFRCDPISEHNRLYWYRQTLGQGPEFLTYFQNEAQLEKSRLLSDRFSAERPKGSFSTLEIQRTEQGDSAMYLCASSIGLSNEQFFGPGTRLTVL.

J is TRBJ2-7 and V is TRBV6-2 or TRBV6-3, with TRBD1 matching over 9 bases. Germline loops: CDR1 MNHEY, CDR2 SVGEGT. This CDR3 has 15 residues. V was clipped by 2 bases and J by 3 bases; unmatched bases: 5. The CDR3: CASSYRDRDFYEQYF. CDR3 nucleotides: TGTGCCAGCAGTTACCGGGACAGGGACTTCTACGAGCAGTACTTC.

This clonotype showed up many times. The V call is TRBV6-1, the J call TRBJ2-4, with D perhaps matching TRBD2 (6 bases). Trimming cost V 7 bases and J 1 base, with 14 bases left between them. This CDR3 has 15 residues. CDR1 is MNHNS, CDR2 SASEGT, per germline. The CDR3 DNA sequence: TGTGCCAGCATGGGCCAGGAGGGGGCCAAAAACATTCAGTACTTC. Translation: CASMGQEGAKNIQYF.

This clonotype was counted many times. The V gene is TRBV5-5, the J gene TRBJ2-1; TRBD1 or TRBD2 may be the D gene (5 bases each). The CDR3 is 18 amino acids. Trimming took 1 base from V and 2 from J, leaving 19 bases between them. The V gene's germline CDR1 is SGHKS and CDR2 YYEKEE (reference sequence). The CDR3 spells CASSLRPGLPGPYNEQFF. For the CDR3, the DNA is TGTGCCAGCAGCTTGCGTCCCGGACTGCCGGGGCCCTACAATGAGCAGTTCTTC.

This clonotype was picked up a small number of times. The CDR3 nucleotides read TGTGCCAGCAGTTACGACCCCAGGGGGTCCTACGAGCAGTACTTC. This gives the protein CASSYDPRGSYEQYF. The V gene is TRBV6-5, the J gene TRBJ2-7, with 7 positions matching TRBD1. The CDR3 spans 15 residues. The germline CDR1 and CDR2 sequences are MNHEY and SVGAGI. The junction had 5 bases not matched to a gene; V was cut back by 2 bases and J by 1 base.

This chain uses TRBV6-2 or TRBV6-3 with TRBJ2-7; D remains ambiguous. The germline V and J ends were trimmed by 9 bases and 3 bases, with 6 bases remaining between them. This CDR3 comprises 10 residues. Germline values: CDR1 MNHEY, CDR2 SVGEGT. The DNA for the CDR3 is TGTGCCAGTATGGACTACGAGCAGTACTTC. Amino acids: CASMDYEQYF.

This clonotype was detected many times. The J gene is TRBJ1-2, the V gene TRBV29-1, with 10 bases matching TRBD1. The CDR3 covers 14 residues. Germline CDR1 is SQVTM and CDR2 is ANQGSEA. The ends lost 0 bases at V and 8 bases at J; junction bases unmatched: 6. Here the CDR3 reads CSVEDWDRGRGYTF. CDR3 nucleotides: TGCAGCGTTGAAGATTGGGACAGGGGAAGGGGCTACACCTTC.

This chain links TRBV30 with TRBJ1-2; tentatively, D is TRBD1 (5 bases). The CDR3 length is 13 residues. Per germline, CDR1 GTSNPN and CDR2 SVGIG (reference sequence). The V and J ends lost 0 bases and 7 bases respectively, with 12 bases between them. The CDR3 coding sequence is TGTGCCTGGAGTGTTGGGACCGGGGCTGGCTACACCTTC. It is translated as CAWSVGTGAGYTF.

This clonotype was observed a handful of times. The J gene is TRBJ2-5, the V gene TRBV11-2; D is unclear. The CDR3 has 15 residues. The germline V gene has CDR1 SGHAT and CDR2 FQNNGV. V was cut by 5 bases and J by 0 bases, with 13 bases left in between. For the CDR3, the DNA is TGTGCCAGCAGCCCCCCCGGGCCGCACCAAGAGACCCAGTACTTC. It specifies CASSPPGPHQETQYF.

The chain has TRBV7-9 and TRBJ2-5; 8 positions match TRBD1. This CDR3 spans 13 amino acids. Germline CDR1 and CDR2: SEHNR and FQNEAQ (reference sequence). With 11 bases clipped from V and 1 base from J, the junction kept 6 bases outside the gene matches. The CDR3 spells CAGGQAFQETQYF. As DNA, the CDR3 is TGTGCCGGGGGACAGGCGTTCCAAGAGACCCAGTACTTC.

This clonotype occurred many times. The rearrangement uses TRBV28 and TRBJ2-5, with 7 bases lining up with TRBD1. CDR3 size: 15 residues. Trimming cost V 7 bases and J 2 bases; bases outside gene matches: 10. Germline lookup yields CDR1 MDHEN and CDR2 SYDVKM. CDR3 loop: CASKRTGTLQETQYF. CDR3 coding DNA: TGTGCCAGCAAGAGGACAGGCACCTTACAAGAGACCCAGTACTTC.

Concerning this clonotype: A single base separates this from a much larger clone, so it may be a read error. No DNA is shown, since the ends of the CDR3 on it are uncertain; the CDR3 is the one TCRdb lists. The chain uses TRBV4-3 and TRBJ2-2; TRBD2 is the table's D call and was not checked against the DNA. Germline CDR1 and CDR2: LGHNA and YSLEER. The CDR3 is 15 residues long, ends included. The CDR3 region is CASSHVAGGTGEPFF.